These T cell receptor beta chains were read from a single sample in a study of T cell responses to AZD1222 COVID-19 vaccine. Profiled with immunoSEQ multiplex PCR; TCRdb holds only in-frame clones, not every one. The table shows about 86,000 clones, with roughly nine tenths occurring only once. The specimen was peripheral blood, collected 28 days after the second AZD1222 dose. These receptors originate from an adult who received the AZD1222 COVID-19 vaccine. The conserved cysteine and the conserved F or W are not part of the CDR3 here. The size of a clone is reported for some rows only, either as once, few or many, or as a class for expanded clones.

clone_size,v_call,cdr3_length,j_call,cdr3_aa
-,TRBV19,11,TRBJ1-2,ASSPGTNYGYT
-,TRBV6-5,13,TRBJ2-5,ASSYQGQPQETQY
-,TRBV2,12,TRBJ2-1,ASSEANRAYEQF
-,TRBV12-5,12,TRBJ2-5,ASGRGLGWETQY
-,TRBV24-1,11,TRBJ1-5,ATGGRDHQPQH
-,TRBV15,13,TRBJ1-5,ATSREVNSNQPQH
-,TRBV6-5,14,TRBJ2-2,ASSYSSGVNTGELF
-,TRBV7-9,13,TRBJ1-2,ASSPSENWTYGYT
-,TRBV7-6,14,TRBJ1-2,ASSGTGPYSLQGYT
-,TRBV20-1,14,TRBJ1-6,SASRTASSYNSPLH
once,TRBV6-5,12,TRBJ2-1,ASSPTGTYNEQF
-,TRBV19,9,TRBJ2-5,ASSRGETQY
-,TRBV9,13,TRBJ1-2,ASSALSQLNYGYT
-,TRBV4-3,15,TRBJ1-1,ASSQDPWAATYTEAF
-,TRBV11-2,10,TRBJ2-5,ASSFSHETQY
-,TRBV3-1/TRBV3-2,14,TRBJ1-2,ASSQLRGFGSNGYT
once,TRBV6-1,14,TRBJ2-7,ASSDPGLAGGSEQY
-,TRBV9,14,TRBJ2-1,ASSVDQAALYNEQF
-,TRBV5-6,16,TRBJ2-2,ASSLLVQGFGNTGELF
-,TRBV5-6,10,TRBJ1-1,ASSFLGTEAF
-,TRBV7-2,12,TRBJ1-5,ASRSDRNNQPQH
-,TRBV28,14,TRBJ2-1,ASSPRGTSGYNEQF
-,TRBV4-3,13,TRBJ1-2,ASSQDLGGTIGYT
once,TRBV15,13,TRBJ2-3,ATSRGGRGTDTQY
-,TRBV9,14,TRBJ2-3,ASSVEKWGGTDTQY
-,TRBV12-3/TRBV12-4,9,TRBJ2-7,ASTSEGEQY
once,TRBV13,15,TRBJ2-7,ASSIRTSGGDSYEQY
-,TRBV11-3,15,TRBJ2-2,ASSVEYGGGSTGELF
-,TRBV6-5,11,TRBJ2-7,ASSYLGKGEQY
few,TRBV7-9,14,TRBJ1-1,ASSSGQGFMNTEAF
-,TRBV5-6,14,TRBJ1-2,ASSLAVGLGAYGYT
-,TRBV3-1/TRBV3-2,14,TRBJ2-5,ASSQRGSGIQETQY
-,TRBV7-8,11,TRBJ1-2,ASRKMGIGGYT
once,TRBV7-9,13,TRBJ1-1,ASSLAGGPATEAF
-,TRBV6-5,11,TRBJ1-2,ASLGMGKQGYT
few,TRBV4-2,16,TRBJ1-3,ASSQDPRGARPGNTIY
-,TRBV7-2,12,TRBJ1-3,ASSVPGFGNTIY
-,TRBV4-3,14,TRBJ2-1,ASSLLPDSEYNEQF
-,TRBV5-1,11,TRBJ2-5,ASSLGLGETQY
-,TRBV2,13,TRBJ1-3,ASSEEGGFGNTIY
-,TRBV7-2,12,TRBJ2-1,ASSPPSGYNEQF
-,TRBV6-1,15,TRBJ1-2,ASSDLDRGRADYGYT
-,TRBV6-5,12,TRBJ1-2,ASDRGWGDYGHT
-,TRBV6-5,12,TRBJ2-1,ASRPGQGYNEQF
-,TRBV19,14,TRBJ1-2,ASSISGIRGVWGYT
-,TRBV13,12,TRBJ1-5,ASSLGQGDQPQH
-,TRBV5-1,12,TRBJ2-3,ASSDRRRTDTQY
-,TRBV4-1,12,TRBJ1-5,ASSQGAMGQPQH
-,TRBV5-1,16,TRBJ1-2,ASSLAEHTTTGNYGYT
-,TRBV5-6,13,TRBJ1-4,ASSFTRGSHEKLF
-,TRBV15,14,TRBJ1-5,ATSRDPWAINQPQH
-,TRBV12-5,10,TRBJ1-1,ASVQGNTEAF
-,TRBV12-3/TRBV12-4,10,TRBJ1-6,ASSTQDSPLH
-,TRBV6-1,13,TRBJ1-6,ASSEQGARNSPLH
-,TRBV6-5,13,TRBJ1-2,ASSYTEGVVYGYT